The source of this T cell receptor (beta chain) is a study of T cells in Graves' hyperthyroidism and ophthalmopathy. The CDR3 runs to 14 residues. Germline V lookup: CDR1 SQVTM, CDR2 ANQGSEA. Trimming took off 4 bases at V and 4 bases at J, with 16 bases between the two ends. Using RNA transcripts as the source, TCR beta CDR3 regions were amplified. The TCR CDR3 first-round RT-PCR relied on the HTBI primer set. TCRdb re-analysed the multiplex PCR reads in MiXCR, keeping a single row per CDR3 protein. The repertoire includes about 570,000 distinct CDR3 sequences, more than 45% of them detected once, and around 20% sits in the top ten.

Sequenced input: peripheral blood or thyroid tissue (not recorded which). The V call is TRBV29-1, the J call TRBJ1-2, with a tentative D call TRBD1 (6 bases). The sequence was obtained from an adult woman with Graves' disease, either hyperthyroidism or ophthalmopathy (not recorded which). CDR3 DNA sequence: TGCAGCGTTGCAAAGGAGGCAGGGGCCTATGGCTACACCTTC. Translation gives CSVAKEAGAYGYTF.